What follows describes a single T cell receptor (beta chain). Its specificity is unknown. This record comes from a study of vaccination and CD4 T cells after COVID-19. Once obtained from cultured CD4+ T cells, the DNA was sequenced using the Oncomine TCR Beta short-read assay. TCRdb used MiXCR to reprocess the PCR reads, holding one entry per CDR3 protein. The sample has about 7,800 distinct CDR3 sequences; approximately 57% are singletons. Treatment reported: approximately 10-day PBMC culture with coronavirus spike peptide pools or control peptides (ViraFEST assay). CD4+ T cells of the unexposed donor were collected before the COVID-19 pandemic (2011-2018). CDR3 size: 14 residues. CDR1 MNHEY and CDR2 SVGEGT come from the germline V gene. V lost 8 bases and J lost 6; bases outside the gene matches: 9.

This TCR came from a human donor in good health. Sequenced: CD4+ T cells from blood, cultured in vitro. The chain couples TRBV6-2 or TRBV6-3 to TRBJ2-2, with TRBD1 identical over 7 bases. The CDR3: CASSETGISGELFF. The CDR3 nucleotides read TGTGCCAGCTCCGAGACAGGGATCTCCGGGGAGCTGTTTTTT.